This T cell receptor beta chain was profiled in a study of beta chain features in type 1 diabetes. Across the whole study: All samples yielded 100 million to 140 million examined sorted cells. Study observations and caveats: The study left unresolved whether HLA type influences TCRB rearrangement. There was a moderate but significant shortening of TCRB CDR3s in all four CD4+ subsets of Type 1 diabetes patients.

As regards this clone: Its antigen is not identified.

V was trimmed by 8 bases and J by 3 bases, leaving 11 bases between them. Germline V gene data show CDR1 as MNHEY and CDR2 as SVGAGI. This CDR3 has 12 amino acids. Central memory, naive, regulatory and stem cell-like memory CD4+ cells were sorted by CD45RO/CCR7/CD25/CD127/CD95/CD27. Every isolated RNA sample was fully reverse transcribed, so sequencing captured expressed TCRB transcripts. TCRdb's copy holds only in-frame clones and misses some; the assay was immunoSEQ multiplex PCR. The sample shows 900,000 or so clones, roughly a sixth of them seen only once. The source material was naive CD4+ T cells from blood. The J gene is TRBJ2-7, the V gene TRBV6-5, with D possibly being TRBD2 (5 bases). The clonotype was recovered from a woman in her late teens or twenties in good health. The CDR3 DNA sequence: TGTGCCAGCTTCGGGAACGTCTACGAGCAGTACTTC. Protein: CASFGNVYEQYF.